Shown below are 26 T cell receptor beta chains from a single sample sequenced in a study of post-analysis software for immune sequencing data. Findings and limits, study-wide: The five TRBV segments detected at higher frequency in patients than in controls included TRBV5-6, TRBV5-1 and TRBV20-1.

No cognate antigen is known for these TCRs. TCR beta libraries were prepared from cDNA with unique molecular identifiers. Each CDR3 protein gets one entry after TCRdb re-called the PCR reads with MiXCR. The table records roughly 540,000 distinct CDR3 sequences, around 34% of them present only once. The material sequenced was blood. The receptors were gathered from a girl under 18 with multiple sclerosis.

The DNA of the CDR3 is TGTGCCAGCAGCTTAGGGTCGAAGGACGGACTGTTTTTT. It encodes CASSLGSKDGLFF. The chain uses TRBV5-5 and TRBJ1-4; D is uncertain. The CDR3 is 13 residues long. Germline CDR1 and CDR2: SGHKS and YYEKEE (reference sequence). V was clipped by 2 bases and J by 13 bases, with 15 bases between them.

This clonotype has a single count. The junction departs from germline at one end; a sequencing error may be responsible. The chain uses TRBV19 and TRBJ2-7; TRBD1 agrees at 9 bases. CDR3 length: 14 residues. Per germline, CDR1 LNHDA and CDR2 SQIVND (reference sequence). CDR3 nucleotides: TGTGCCAGTATTGGGACAGGGAAGTCCTCCGAGCAGTACTTC. Translated: CASIGTGKSSEQYF.

V usage is TRBV12-3 or TRBV12-4 and J usage is TRBJ2-3, with D unresolved. CDR3 length: 12 residues. The V and J ends lost 6 bases and 2 bases respectively, with 6 bases between them. CDR3 nucleotide sequence: TGTGCCAGCAGGGTTATCACAGATACGCAGTATTTT. Encoded protein: CASRVITDTQYF.

The genes are TRBV29-1 and TRBJ2-5; the match to TRBD1 covers 7 bases. The germline V gene encodes CDR1 SQVTM and CDR2 ANQGSEA. Trimming at V came to 5 bases and at J to 2 bases, leaving 5 bases not matched to a gene. The CDR3 has 13 amino acids. The CDR3 nucleotides read TGCAGCGTTCGCACAGGGGAACAAGAGACCCAGTACTTC. This codes for CSVRTGEQETQYF.

The chain uses TRBV20-1 and TRBJ2-1; no firm D call. Trimming removed 3 bases from V and 5 bases from J, with 8 bases in between. The CDR3 totals 12 residues. Germline-derived CDR1 and CDR2 are DFQATT and SNEGSKA (reference sequence). Here the CDR3 DNA reads TGCAGTGCTAGGGCAGGCAACAATGAGCAGTTCTTC. Residues: CSARAGNNEQFF.

This clonotype was recorded a few times. The rearrangement links TRBV20-1 to TRBJ1-1; D possibly corresponds to TRBD1 (6 bases). Trimming took off 6 bases at V and 0 bases at J, with 14 bases between the two ends. The CDR3 loop spans 14 amino acids. Germline loops: CDR1 DFQATT, CDR2 SNEGSKA (reference sequence). The DNA of the CDR3 is TGCAGTGCCACCACGGACAGCGTGAACACTGAAGCTTTCTTT. The encoded protein is CSATTDSVNTEAFF.

The chain uses TRBV4-1 and TRBJ2-5; a possible D gene is TRBD1 (6 bases). This CDR3 spans 15 amino acids. The germline gives CDR1 MGHRA, CDR2 YSYEKL. V was cut by 0 bases and J by 4 bases, with 12 bases left in between. The CDR3 nucleotides are TGCGCCAGCAGCCAAGAGAGGCAGGGGCGAGAGACCCAGTACTTC. As protein: CASSQERQGRETQYF.

This clonotype was seen only a few times. For the CDR3, the DNA is TGCAGTGCTAGCGGGGGGGCCCCCTACAATGAGCAGTTCTTC. Protein: CSASGGAPYNEQFF. The rearrangement joins TRBV20-1 to TRBJ2-1; 8 positions agree with TRBD2. The V segment lost 3 bases and the J segment 2 bases; nucleotides outside the gene matches: 3. The CDR3 totals 14 residues. The germline CDR1 and CDR2 sequences are DFQATT and SNEGSKA (reference sequence).

This clonotype has only a few counts. V usage is TRBV6-6 and J usage is TRBJ1-5; 9 bases are a match to TRBD1. CDR1 and CDR2 (germline): MNHNY, SVGAGI (reference sequence). The trim removed 5 bases at V and 5 bases at J, leaving 4 bases unmatched. The CDR3 is 14 residues long. As DNA, the CDR3 is TGTGCCAGCAGTCGGGACAGGGACTATCAGCCCCAGCATTTT. This gives the protein CASSRDRDYQPQHF.

The CDR3 DNA follows: TGCAGTGCTACTGGGACATCGAATTACGAGCAGTACTTC. Its protein is CSATGTSNYEQYF. The gene calls are TRBV20-1 and TRBJ2-7; TRBD1 might be the D (6 bases). The CDR3 length is 13 residues. In germline, CDR1 is DFQATT, CDR2 SNEGSKA (reference sequence). V was pared by 4 bases and J by 4 bases, with 14 bases between.

The gene calls are TRBV11-2 and TRBJ2-1, with 14 nucleotides matching TRBD2. Trimming removed 4 bases from V and 2 bases from J; junction bases left unmatched: 16. The CDR3 contains 21 residues. Germline loops: CDR1 SGHAT, CDR2 FQNNGV. This CDR3 is CASSSRIPGLAGASPYNEQFF. The CDR3 bases are TGTGCCAGCAGCTCCCGTATCCCGGGACTAGCGGGGGCGAGTCCCTACAATGAGCAGTTCTTC.

This clonotype was counted only a few times. V and J are TRBV21-1 and TRBJ2-5; the D call TRBD1 from the table was never checked on the DNA. TRBV21-1 is marked as a pseudogene. The CDR3 consists of 16 residues. CDR3 bases: TGTGCCAGCAGCAAGTGGAGGGACAGGCTAAAAGAGACCCAGTACTTC. It translates to CASSKWRDRLKETQYF.

This clonotype was seen only once. The J gene is TRBJ1-2, the V gene TRBV3-1; the D is unclear. This CDR3 is built from 14 residues. Trimming removed 2 bases at V and 2 bases at J, with 9 bases between. CDR1 and CDR2 (germline): LGHDT, YNNKEL (reference sequence). In DNA form, the CDR3 reads TGTGCCAGCAGCCAATGGGATACAAACTATGGCTACACCTTC. Its translation: CASSQWDTNYGYTF.

The V gene is TRBV6-4, the J gene TRBJ1-4; TRBD1 is a possible D gene (6 bases). Germline CDR1 MRHNA, CDR2 SNTAGT. The CDR3 runs 18 residues. The ends were cut back, 4 bases at V and 0 bases at J, with 18 bases in the middle. DNA for the CDR3: TGTGCCAGCAGTGCTAGGACAGCCTATTTCGCAACTAATGAAAAACTGTTTTTT. Its protein product is CASSARTAYFATNEKLFF.

This chain links TRBV20-1 with TRBJ1-4; D remains unclear. Germline values: CDR1 DFQATT, CDR2 SNEGSKA (reference sequence). This CDR3 spans 15 amino acids. V was trimmed by 0 bases and J by 7 bases, leaving 15 bases between them. This CDR3 is CSARDIRSSSEKLFF. The DNA of the CDR3 is TGCAGTGCTAGAGATATCAGATCCTCTTCTGAAAAACTGTTTTTT.

This clonotype came up a few times. The chain is built from TRBV7-2 and TRBJ2-7; D may correspond to TRBD1 or TRBD2 (5 bases each). Germline assignment: CDR1 SGHTA and CDR2 FQGNSA. The germline V and J ends were trimmed by 1 base and 3 bases, with 10 bases remaining between them. The CDR3 totals 14 residues. The CDR3 protein is CASSLERGYYEQYF. For the CDR3, the DNA is TGTGCCAGCAGCTTAGAGAGGGGATACTACGAGCAGTACTTC.

Concerning this clonotype: One end of the junction is discordant with germline, which a read error may explain. V usage is TRBV2 and J usage is TRBJ2-5; 8 nucleotides match TRBD2. This CDR3 is 13 amino acids long. Germline lookup yields CDR1 SNHLY and CDR2 FYNNEI. DNA for the CDR3: TGTGCCAGTACGGGGGGGCAGGGAGAGGCCCAGTACTTC. Protein sequence: CASTGGQGEAQYF.

The chain employs TRBV6-5 and TRBJ1-2; no definite D call. Germline V gives CDR1 MNHEY, CDR2 SVGAGI. The CDR3 is made up of 14 amino acids. Trimming pared 0 bases from V and 3 bases from J, leaving 8 bases between. CDR3 amino acids: CASSYSYMYYGYTF. In DNA, the CDR3 is TGTGCCAGCAGTTACTCTTATATGTACTATGGCTACACCTTC.

J is TRBJ2-6 and V is TRBV7-8; a weak D match, TRBD1 (5 bases). CDR1 and CDR2 (germline): SGHVS, FQNEAQ. The V and J ends lost 6 bases and 0 bases respectively, with 9 bases between them. The CDR3 sequence is 15 residues long. CDR3 protein: CASRGPLSGANVLTF. In DNA form, the CDR3 reads TGTGCCAGCAGGGGGCCCCTCTCTGGGGCCAACGTCCTGACTTTC.

V is TRBV29-1 and J is TRBJ1-2; a possible D gene is TRBD1 (5 bases). Germline CDR1 SQVTM, CDR2 ANQGSEA. Trimming pared 3 bases from V and 4 bases from J, leaving 21 bases between. This CDR3 region has 16 residues. The CDR3 reads CSVDQAVLGGSYGYTF. The CDR3 DNA reads TGCAGCGTTGACCAGGCAGTACTTGGGGGAAGCTATGGCTACACCTTC.

V gene TRBV5-1 combines with J gene TRBJ2-1, with TRBD1 matching over 7 bases. Looked up from germline, CDR1 is SGHRS and CDR2 is YFSETQ. The CDR3 contains 16 residues. The V segment lost 4 bases and the J segment 5 bases; nucleotides outside the gene matches: 12. The CDR3 sequence is CASSADRVGGHNEQFF. CDR3 DNA sequence: TGCGCCAGCAGCGCTGACAGGGTGGGTGGGCACAATGAGCAGTTCTTC. Together with reference TRBV5-1 and TRBJ2-1, the CDR3 gives the full variable domain: KAGVTQTPRYLIKTRGQQVTLSCSPISGHRSVSWYQQTPGQGLQFLFEYFSETQRNKGNFPGRFSGRQFSNSRSEMNVSTLELGDSALYLCASSADRVGGHNEQFFGPGTRLTVL.

This clonotype has only a few counts. The chain uses TRBV9 and TRBJ1-1; a possible D gene is TRBD1 (6 bases). This CDR3 has 15 residues. Looked up from germline, CDR1 is SGDLS and CDR2 is YYNGEE. V shed 0 bases and J shed 8 bases, with 17 bases lying between them. CDR3 protein: CASSVVPGQSSEAFF. CDR3 DNA sequence: TGTGCCAGCAGCGTAGTCCCCGGACAGAGTTCAGAAGCTTTCTTT. Combining the CDR3 with reference TRBV9 and TRBJ1-1 gives the whole variable domain DSGVTQTPKHLITATGQRVTLRCSPRSGDLSVYWYQQSLDQGLQFLIQYYNGEERAKGNILERFSAQQFPDLHSELNLSSLELGDSALYFCASSVVPGQSSEAFFGQGTRLTVV.

Details on this clonotype: A junction boundary mismatches the germline segment, possibly from a read error. This chain links TRBV5-6 with TRBJ2-3, with 8 bases that match TRBD1. The germline gives CDR1 SGHDT, CDR2 YYEEEE. The CDR3 spans 13 residues. The CDR3 region is CASSLGGQGGQYF. CDR3 DNA sequence: TGCGCCAGCAGCTTGGGAGGACAGGGCGGGCAGTATTTT. Full variable domain (remainder filled in from reference TRBV5-6 and TRBJ2-3): DAGVTQSPTHLIKTRGQQVTLRCSPKSGHDTVSWYQQALGQGPQFIFQYYEEEERQRGNFPDRFSGHQFPNYSSELNVNALLLGDSALYLCASSLGGQGGQYFGPGTRLTVL.

The chain uses TRBV7-9 and TRBJ2-5, with D unclear. The germline gives CDR1 SEHNR, CDR2 FQNEAQ (reference sequence). There are 14 residues in the CDR3. V lost 6 bases and J lost 5, with 16 bases in between. The CDR3 DNA is TGTGCCAGCAGGTTCCCCCCGGCGTCGGAGACCCAGTACTTC. Protein sequence: CASRFPPASETQYF.

This clonotype was picked up many times. As DNA, the CDR3 is TGTGCCAGCAGCTTAGGTGGGGAGTACGAGCAGTACTTC. Its translation: CASSLGGEYEQYF. The genes are TRBV7-2 and TRBJ2-7, with a tentative D call TRBD2 (5 bases). V lost 1 base to trimming and J lost 4 bases, with 8 bases between them. The CDR3 is made up of 13 amino acids. CDR1 and CDR2 from the germline V gene are SGHTA and FQGNSA.

This clonotype was counted a few times. The chain combines TRBV14 with TRBJ2-3; 8 bases are a match to TRBD2. In germline, CDR1 is SGHDN, CDR2 FVKESK. The CDR3 runs 12 residues. The ends lost 4 bases at V and 14 bases at J; junction bases unmatched: 8. CDR3 nucleotide sequence: TGTGCCAGCAGCCCACCGGGACTAGGAGTGTATTTT. It codes for CASSPPGLGVYF.